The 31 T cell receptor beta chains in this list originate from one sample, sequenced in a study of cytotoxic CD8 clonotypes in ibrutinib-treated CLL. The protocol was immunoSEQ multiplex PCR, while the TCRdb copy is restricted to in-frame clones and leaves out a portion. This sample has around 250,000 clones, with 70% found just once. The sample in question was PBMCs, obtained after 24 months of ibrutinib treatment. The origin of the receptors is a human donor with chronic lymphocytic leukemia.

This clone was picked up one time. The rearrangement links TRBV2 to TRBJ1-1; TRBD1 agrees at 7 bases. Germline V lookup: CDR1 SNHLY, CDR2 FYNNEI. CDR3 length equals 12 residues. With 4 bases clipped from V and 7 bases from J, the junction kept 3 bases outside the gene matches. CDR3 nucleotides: TGTGCCAGCAGTGCCGACAGGGATGAAGCTTTCTTT. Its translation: CASSADRDEAFF.

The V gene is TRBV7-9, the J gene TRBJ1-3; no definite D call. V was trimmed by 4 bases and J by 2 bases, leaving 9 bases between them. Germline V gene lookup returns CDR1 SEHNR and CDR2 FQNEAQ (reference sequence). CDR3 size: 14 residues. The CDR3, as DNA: TGTGCCAGCAGCTACAGTATTACTGGAAACACCATATATTTT. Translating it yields CASSYSITGNTIYF.

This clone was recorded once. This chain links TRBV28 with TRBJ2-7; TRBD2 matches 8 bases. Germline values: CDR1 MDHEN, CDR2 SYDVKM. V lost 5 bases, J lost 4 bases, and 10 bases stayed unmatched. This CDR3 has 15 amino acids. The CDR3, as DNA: TGTGCCAGCAGTCCCTCTAGCGGGTCAAGGTACGAGCAGTACTTC. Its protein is CASSPSSGSRYEQYF.

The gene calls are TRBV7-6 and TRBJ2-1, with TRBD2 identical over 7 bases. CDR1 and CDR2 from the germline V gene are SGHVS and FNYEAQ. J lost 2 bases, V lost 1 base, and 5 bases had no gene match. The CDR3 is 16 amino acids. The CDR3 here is CASSLVSGRAYNEQFF. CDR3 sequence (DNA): TGTGCCAGCAGCTTAGTAAGTGGGAGGGCCTACAATGAGCAGTTCTTC.

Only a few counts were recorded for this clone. The CDR3 loop is CASGGGTGYTF. The CDR3, as DNA: TGTGCCAGCGGAGGAGGGACTGGCTACACCTTC. The rearrangement uses TRBV6-9 and TRBJ1-2, with D possibly matching TRBD1 (5 bases). V was pared by 8 bases and J by 7 bases, with 11 bases between. The CDR3 contains 11 residues. Germline assignment: CDR1 MNHGY and CDR2 SVAAGI.

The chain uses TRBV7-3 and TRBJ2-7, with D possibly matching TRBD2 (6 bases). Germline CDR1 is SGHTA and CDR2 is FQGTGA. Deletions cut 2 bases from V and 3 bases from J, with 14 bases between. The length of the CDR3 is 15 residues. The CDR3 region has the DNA TGTGCCAGCAGCTTATATCCGGGAGCCCTCTACGAGCAGTACTTC. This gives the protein CASSLYPGALYEQYF. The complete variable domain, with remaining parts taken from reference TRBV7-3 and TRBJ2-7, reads GAGVSQTPSNKVTEKGKYVELRCDPISGHTALYWYRQSLGQGPEFLIYFQGTGAADDSGLPNDRFFAVRPEGSVSTLKIQRTERGDSAVYLCASSLYPGALYEQYFGPGTRLTVT.

CDR3 bases: TGTGCCAGCAGTGAGGAACTTCCTAACTATGGCTACACCTTC. Its translation is CASSEELPNYGYTF. The chain combines TRBV2 with TRBJ1-2; D call uncertain. CDR3 length equals 14 residues. CDR1 SNHLY and CDR2 FYNNEI come from the germline V gene. Trimming took 3 bases from V and 0 from J, leaving 8 bases between them.

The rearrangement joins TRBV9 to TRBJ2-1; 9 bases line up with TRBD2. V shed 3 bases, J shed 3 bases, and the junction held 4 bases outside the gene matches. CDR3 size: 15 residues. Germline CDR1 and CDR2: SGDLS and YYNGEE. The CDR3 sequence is CASSALAGDYNEQFF. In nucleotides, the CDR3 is TGTGCCAGCAGCGCGTTAGCGGGAGACTACAATGAGCAGTTCTTC.

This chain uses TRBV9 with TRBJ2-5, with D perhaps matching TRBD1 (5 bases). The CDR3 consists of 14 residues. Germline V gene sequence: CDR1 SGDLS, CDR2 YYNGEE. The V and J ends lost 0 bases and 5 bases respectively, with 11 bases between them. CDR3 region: CASSVEGVRETQYF. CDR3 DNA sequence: TGTGCCAGCAGCGTAGAAGGGGTGAGGGAGACCCAGTACTTC.

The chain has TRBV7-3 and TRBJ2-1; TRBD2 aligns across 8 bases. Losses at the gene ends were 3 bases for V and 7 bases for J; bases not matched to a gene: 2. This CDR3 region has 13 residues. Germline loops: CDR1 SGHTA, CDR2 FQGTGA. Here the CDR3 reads CASSFSGKNEQFF. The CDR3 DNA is TGTGCCAGCAGCTTTAGCGGGAAGAATGAGCAGTTCTTC.

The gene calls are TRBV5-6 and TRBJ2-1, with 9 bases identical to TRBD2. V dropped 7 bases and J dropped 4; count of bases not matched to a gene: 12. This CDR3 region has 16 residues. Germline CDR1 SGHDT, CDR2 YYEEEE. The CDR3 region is CASWVVAGAGYNEQFF. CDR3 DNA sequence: TGTGCCAGCTGGGTGGTAGCGGGAGCAGGGTACAATGAGCAGTTCTTC.

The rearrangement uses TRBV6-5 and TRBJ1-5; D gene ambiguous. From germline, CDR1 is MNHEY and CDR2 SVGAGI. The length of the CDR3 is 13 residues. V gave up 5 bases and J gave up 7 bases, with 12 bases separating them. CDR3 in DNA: TGTGCCAGCAGTCCAACAGTCCCCCAGCCCCAGCATTTT. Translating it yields CASSPTVPQPQHF.

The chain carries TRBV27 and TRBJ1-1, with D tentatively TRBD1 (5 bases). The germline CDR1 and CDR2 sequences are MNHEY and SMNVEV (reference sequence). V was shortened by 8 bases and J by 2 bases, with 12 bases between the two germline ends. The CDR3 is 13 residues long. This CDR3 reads CASRVGGNTEAFF. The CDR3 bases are TGTGCCAGCCGCGTCGGGGGTAACACTGAAGCTTTCTTT.

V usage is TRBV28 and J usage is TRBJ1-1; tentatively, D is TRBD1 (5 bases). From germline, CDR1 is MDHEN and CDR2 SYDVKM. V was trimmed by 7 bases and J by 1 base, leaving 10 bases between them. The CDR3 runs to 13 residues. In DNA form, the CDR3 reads TGTGCCAGCATCGGGGCTGGGAACACTGAAGCTTTCTTT. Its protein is CASIGAGNTEAFF.

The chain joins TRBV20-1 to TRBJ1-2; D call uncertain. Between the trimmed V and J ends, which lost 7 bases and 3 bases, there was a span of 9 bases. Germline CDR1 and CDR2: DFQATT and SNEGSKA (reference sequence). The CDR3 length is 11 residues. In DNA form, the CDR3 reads TGCAGTGACATACGGCACTATGGCTACACCTTC. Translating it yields CSDIRHYGYTF.

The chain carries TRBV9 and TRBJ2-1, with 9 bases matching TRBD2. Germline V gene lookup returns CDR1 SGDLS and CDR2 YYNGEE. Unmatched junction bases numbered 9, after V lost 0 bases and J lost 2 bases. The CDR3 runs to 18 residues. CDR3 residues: CASSVVTSGDLTYNEQFF. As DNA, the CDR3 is TGTGCCAGCAGCGTAGTGACTAGCGGCGATTTAACCTACAATGAGCAGTTCTTC.

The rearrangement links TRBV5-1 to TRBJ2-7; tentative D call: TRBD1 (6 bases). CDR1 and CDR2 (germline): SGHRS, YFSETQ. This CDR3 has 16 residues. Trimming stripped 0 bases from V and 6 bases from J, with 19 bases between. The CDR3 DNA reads TGCGCCAGCAGCTTGGTGGGGGCTAGTAAAGTGCCCGAGCAGTACTTC. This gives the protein CASSLVGASKVPEQYF.

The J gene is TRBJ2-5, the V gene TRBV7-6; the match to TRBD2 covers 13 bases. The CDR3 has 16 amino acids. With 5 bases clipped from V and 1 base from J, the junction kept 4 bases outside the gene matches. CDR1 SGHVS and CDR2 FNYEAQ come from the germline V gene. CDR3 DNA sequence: TGTGCCAGCAGCCCCGGACTAGCGGGAGTCCAAGAGACCCAGTACTTC. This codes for CASSPGLAGVQETQYF.

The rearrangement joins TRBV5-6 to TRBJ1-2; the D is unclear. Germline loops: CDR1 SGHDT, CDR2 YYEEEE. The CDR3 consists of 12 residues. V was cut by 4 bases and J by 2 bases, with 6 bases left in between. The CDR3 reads CASSQQNYGYTF. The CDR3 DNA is TGTGCCAGCAGCCAGCAGAACTATGGCTACACCTTC.

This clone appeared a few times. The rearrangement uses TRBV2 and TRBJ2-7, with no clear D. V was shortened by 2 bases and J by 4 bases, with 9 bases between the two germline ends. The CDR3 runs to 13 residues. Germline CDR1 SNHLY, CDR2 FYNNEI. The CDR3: CASSEFPEYEQYF. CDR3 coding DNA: TGTGCCAGCAGTGAATTCCCAGAGTACGAGCAGTACTTC.

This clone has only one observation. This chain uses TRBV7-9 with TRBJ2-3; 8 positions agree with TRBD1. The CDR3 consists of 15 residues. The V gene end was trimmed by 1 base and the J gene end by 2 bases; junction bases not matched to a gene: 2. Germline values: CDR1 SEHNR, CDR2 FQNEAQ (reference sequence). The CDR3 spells CASSLGTGLTDTQYF. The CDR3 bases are TGTGCCAGCAGCTTAGGGACAGGGCTCACAGATACGCAGTATTTT.

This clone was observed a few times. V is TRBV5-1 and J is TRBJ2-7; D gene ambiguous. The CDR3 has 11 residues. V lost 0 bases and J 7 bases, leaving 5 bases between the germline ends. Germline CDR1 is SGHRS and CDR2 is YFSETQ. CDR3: CASSLAREQYF. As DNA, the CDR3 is TGCGCCAGCAGCTTGGCACGGGAGCAGTACTTC.

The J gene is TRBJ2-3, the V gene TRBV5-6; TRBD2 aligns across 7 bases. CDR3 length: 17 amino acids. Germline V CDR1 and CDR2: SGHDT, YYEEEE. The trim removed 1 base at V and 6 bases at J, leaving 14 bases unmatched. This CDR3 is CASSLPFAGESGDTQYF. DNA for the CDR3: TGTGCCAGCAGCTTGCCCTTTGCGGGAGAATCGGGGGATACGCAGTATTTT.

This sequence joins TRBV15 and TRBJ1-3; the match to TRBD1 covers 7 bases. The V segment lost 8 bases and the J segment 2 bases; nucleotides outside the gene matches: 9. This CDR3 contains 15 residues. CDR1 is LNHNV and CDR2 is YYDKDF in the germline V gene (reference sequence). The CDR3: CATVSRGQTGNTIYF. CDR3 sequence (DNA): TGTGCCACCGTCAGCCGGGGACAGACTGGAAACACCATATATTTT.

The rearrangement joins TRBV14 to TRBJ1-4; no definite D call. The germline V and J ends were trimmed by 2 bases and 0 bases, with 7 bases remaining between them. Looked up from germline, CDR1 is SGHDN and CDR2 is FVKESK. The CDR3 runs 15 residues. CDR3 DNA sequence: TGTGCCAGCAGCCAATATGTTTCAACTAATGAAAAACTGTTTTTT. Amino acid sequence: CASSQYVSTNEKLFF.

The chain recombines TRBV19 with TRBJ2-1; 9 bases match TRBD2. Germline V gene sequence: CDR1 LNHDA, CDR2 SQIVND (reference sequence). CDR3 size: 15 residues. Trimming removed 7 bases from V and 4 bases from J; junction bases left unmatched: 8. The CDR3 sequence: CASTRIAGEYNEQFF. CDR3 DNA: TGTGCCAGTACCAGGATAGCGGGAGAATACAATGAGCAGTTCTTC.

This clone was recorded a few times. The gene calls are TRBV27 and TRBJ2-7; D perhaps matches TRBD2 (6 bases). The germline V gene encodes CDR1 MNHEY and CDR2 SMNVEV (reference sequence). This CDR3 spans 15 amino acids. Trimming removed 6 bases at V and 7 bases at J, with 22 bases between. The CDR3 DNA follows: TGTGCCAGCAGACCTCTAGGCGGCAGGGCGGGGGAGCAGTACTTC. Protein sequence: CASRPLGGRAGEQYF.

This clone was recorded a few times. CDR3 region: CASTEGDEAFF. For the CDR3, the DNA is TGTGCCAGCACGGAGGGGGACGAAGCTTTCTTT. V is TRBV2 and J is TRBJ1-1; perhaps TRBD1 as D (6 bases). This CDR3 contains 11 residues. V dropped 7 bases and J dropped 8 bases, with 11 bases sitting between them. CDR1 SNHLY and CDR2 FYNNEI come from the germline V gene.

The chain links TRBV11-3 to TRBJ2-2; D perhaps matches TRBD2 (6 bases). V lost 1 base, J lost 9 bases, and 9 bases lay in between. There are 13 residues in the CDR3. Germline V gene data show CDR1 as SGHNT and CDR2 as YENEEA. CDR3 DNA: TGTGCCAGCAGCTTAGCGGGAGAGAGGGAGCTGTTTTTT. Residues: CASSLAGERELFF.

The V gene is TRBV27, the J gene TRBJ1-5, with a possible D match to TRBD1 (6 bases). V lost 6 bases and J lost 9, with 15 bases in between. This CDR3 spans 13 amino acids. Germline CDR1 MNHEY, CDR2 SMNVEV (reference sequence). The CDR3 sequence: CASRPQGMGPQHF. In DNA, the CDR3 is TGTGCCAGCAGGCCACAGGGTATGGGGCCCCAGCATTTT.

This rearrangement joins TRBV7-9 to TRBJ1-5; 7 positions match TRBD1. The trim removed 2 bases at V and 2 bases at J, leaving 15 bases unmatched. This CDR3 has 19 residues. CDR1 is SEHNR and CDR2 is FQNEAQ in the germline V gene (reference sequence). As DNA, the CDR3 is TGTGCCAGCAGCTTATTCCCTCAGACAGGGAACAAGGGCAATCAGCCCCAGCATTTT. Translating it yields CASSLFPQTGNKGNQPQHF.